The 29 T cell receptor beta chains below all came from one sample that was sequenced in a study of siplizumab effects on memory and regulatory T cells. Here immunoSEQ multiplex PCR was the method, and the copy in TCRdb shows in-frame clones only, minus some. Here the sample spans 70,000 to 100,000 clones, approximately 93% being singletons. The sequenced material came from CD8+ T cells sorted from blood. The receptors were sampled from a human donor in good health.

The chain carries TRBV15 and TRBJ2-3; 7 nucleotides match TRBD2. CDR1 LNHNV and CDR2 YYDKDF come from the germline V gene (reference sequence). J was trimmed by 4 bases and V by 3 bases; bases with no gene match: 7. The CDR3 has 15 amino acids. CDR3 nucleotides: TGTGCCACCAGCAGTGTTCGGGAGGTTCCAGATACGCAGTATTTT. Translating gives CATSSVREVPDTQYF.

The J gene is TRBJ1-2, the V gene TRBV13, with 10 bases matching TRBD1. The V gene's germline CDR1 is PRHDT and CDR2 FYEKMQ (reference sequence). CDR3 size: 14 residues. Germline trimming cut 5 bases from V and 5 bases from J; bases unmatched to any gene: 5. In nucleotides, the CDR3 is TGTGCCAGCAGCCCCGGGACAGGGGAGTATGGCTACACCTTC. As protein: CASSPGTGEYGYTF.

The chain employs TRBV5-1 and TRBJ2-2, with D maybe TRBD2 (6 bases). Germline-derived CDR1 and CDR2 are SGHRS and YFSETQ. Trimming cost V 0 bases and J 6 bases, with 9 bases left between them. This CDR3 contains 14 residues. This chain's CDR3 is CASSLARGSGELFF. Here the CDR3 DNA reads TGCGCCAGCAGCTTGGCCCGGGGGTCCGGGGAGCTGTTTTTT.

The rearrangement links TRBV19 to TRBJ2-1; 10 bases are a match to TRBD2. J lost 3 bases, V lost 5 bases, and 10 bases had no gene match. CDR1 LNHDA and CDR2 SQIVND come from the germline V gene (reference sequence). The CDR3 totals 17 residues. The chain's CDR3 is CASSLQSSSGSYNEQFF. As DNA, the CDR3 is TGTGCCAGTAGTCTACAGAGTTCTAGCGGGAGCTACAATGAGCAGTTCTTC.

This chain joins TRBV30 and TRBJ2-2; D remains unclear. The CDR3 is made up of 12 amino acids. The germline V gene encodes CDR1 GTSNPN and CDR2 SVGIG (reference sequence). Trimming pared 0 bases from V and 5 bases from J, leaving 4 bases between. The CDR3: CAWSVPTGELFF. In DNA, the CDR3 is TGTGCCTGGAGTGTACCTACCGGGGAGCTGTTTTTT.

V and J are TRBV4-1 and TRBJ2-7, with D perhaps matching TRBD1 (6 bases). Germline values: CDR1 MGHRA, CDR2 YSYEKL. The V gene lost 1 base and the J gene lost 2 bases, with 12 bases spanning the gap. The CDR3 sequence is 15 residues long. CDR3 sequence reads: CASSQAPGQTYEQYF. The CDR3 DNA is TGCGCCAGCAGCCAAGCCCCAGGACAGACCTACGAGCAGTACTTC.

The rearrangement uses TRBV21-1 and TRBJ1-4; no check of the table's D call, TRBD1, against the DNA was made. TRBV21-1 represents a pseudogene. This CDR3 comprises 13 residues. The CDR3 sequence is CASSRGRGEKLFF. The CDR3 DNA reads TGTGCCAGCAGCAGAGGCAGGGGAGAAAAACTGTTTTTT.

The CDR3 coding sequence is TGTGCCAGCAGCCCAGACCGGGGGCGGGAGCGCGCCTACGAGCAGTACTTC. Encoded protein: CASSPDRGRERAYEQYF. This rearrangement joins TRBV7-3 to TRBJ2-7, with a tentative D call TRBD2 (7 bases). Trimming pared 5 bases from V and 2 bases from J, leaving 22 bases between. Germline CDR1 and CDR2: SGHTA and FQGTGA. This CDR3 is built from 17 residues.

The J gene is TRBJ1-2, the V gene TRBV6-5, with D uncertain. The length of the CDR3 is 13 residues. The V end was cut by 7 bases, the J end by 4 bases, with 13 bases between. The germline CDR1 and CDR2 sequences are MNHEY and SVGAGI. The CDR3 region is CASISREGYGYTF. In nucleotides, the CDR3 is TGTGCCAGCATTTCGCGGGAGGGCTATGGCTACACCTTC.

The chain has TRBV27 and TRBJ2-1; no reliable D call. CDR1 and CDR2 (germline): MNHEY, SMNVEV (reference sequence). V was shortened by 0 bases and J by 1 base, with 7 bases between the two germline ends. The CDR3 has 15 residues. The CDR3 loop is CASSLSGWSYNEQFF. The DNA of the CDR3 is TGTGCCAGCAGTTTATCCGGATGGTCCTACAATGAGCAGTTCTTC.

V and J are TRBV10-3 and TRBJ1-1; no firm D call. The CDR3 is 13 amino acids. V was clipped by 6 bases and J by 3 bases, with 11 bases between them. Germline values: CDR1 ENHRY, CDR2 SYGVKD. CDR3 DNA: TGTGCCATCAGCCCAGGTGGGGACACTGAAGCTTTCTTT. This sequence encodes CAISPGGDTEAFF.

For the CDR3, the DNA is TGTGCCAGCAGCCGACGGACTAGCGGGAAGCAGTACTTC. Its translation: CASSRRTSGKQYF. The chain joins TRBV7-6 to TRBJ2-7; 12 bases agree with TRBD2. Per the germline V gene, CDR1 is SGHVS and CDR2 is FNYEAQ. The ends lost 5 bases at V and 8 bases at J; junction bases unmatched: 4. The CDR3 is 13 amino acids.

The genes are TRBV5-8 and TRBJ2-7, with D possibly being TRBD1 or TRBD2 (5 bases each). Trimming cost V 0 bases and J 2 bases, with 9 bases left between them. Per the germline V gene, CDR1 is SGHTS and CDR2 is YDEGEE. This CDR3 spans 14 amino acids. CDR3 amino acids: CASSLEQGAYEQYF. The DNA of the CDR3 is TGTGCCAGCAGCTTGGAGCAGGGAGCCTACGAGCAGTACTTC.

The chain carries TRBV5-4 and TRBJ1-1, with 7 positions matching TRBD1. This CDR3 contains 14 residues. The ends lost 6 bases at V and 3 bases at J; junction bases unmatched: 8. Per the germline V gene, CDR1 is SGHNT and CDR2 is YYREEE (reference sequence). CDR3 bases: TGTGCCAGCACCCAACTAGGGGGCTACACTGAAGCTTTCTTT. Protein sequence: CASTQLGGYTEAFF.

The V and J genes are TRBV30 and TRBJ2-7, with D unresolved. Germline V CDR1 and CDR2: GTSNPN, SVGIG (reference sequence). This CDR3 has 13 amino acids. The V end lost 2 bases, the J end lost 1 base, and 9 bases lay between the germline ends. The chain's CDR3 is CAWSSGRSYEQYF. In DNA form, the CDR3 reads TGTGCCTGGAGTTCAGGCAGATCCTACGAGCAGTACTTC.

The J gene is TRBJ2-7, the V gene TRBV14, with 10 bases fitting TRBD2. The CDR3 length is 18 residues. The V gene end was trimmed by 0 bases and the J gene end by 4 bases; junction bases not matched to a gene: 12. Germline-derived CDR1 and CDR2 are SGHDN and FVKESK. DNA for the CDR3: TGTGCCAGCAGCCAAGATTCGGTAGCGGGAGGTTATTCGTACGAGCAGTACTTC. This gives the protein CASSQDSVAGGYSYEQYF.

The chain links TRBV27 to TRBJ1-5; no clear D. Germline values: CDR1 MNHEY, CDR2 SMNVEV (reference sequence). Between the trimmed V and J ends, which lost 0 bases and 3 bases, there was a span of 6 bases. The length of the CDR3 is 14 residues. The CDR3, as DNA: TGTGCCAGCAGTTTATCGGGGTTCAATCAGCCCCAGCATTTT. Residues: CASSLSGFNQPQHF.

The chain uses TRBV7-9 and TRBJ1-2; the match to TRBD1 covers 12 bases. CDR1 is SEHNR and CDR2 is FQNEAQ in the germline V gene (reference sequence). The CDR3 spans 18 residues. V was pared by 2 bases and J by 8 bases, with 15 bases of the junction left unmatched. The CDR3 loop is CASSLSLVRDRGQWGYTF. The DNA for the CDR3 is TGTGCCAGCAGCTTATCCTTGGTACGGGACAGGGGGCAGTGGGGCTACACCTTC.

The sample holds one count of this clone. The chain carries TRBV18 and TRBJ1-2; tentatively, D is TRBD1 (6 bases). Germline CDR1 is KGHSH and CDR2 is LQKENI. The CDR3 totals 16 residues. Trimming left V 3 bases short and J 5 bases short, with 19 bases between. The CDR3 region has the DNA TGTGCCAGCTCACCTCCGTTCGGGGGCGAGGAGTATGGCTACACCTTC. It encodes CASSPPFGGEEYGYTF.

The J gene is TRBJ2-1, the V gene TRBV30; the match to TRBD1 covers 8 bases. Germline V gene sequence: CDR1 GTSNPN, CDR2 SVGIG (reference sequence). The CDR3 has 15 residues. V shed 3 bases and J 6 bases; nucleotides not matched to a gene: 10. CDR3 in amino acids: CAWRLRDRPFNEQFF. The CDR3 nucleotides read TGTGCCTGGAGGCTCCGGGACAGGCCCTTCAATGAGCAGTTCTTC.

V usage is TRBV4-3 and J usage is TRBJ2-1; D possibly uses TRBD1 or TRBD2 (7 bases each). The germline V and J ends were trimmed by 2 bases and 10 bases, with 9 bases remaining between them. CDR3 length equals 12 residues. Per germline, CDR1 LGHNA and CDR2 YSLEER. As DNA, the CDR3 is TGCGCCAGCAGCCAACAGGGGGGGGAGCAGTTCTTC. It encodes CASSQQGGEQFF.

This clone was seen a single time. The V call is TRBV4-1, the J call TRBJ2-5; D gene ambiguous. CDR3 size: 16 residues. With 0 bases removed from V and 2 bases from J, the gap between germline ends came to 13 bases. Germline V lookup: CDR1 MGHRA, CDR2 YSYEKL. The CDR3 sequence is CASSQDLVVVQETQYF. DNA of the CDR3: TGCGCCAGCAGCCAAGATTTGGTGGTAGTGCAAGAGACCCAGTACTTC.

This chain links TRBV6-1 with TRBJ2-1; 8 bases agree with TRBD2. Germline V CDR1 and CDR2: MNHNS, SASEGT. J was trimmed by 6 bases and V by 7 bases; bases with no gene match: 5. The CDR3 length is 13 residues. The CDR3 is CASKGSGSNEQFF. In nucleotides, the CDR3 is TGTGCCAGCAAAGGAAGCGGGAGCAATGAGCAGTTCTTC.

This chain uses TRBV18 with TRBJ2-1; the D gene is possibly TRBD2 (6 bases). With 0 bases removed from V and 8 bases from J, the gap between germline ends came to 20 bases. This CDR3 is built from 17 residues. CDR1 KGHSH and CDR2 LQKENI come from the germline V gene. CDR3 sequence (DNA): TGTGCCAGCTCACCACCGCGGGACGGGAGTGGAGTCCATGAGCAGTTCTTC. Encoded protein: CASSPPRDGSGVHEQFF.

The CDR3 sequence is CASRDRGVDSPLHF. The CDR3 DNA reads as TGCGCCAGCAGGGACAGGGGGGTTGATTCACCCCTCCACTTT. The rearrangement uses TRBV10-2 and TRBJ1-6; 10 nucleotides align to TRBD1. The CDR3 has 14 amino acids. Germline CDR1 reads WSHSY; CDR2 reads SAAADI. J lost 8 bases, V lost 6 bases, and 4 bases had no gene match.

The CDR3 DNA reads as TGTGCCAGCAGTTTCACAGGTCGCAACGAGCAGTACTTC. Amino acid sequence: CASSFTGRNEQYF. The chain links TRBV27 to TRBJ2-7; possibly TRBD1 for D (5 bases). V lost 3 bases and J 5 bases, leaving 11 bases between the germline ends. This CDR3 is built from 13 residues. CDR1 is MNHEY and CDR2 is SMNVEV in the germline V gene (reference sequence).

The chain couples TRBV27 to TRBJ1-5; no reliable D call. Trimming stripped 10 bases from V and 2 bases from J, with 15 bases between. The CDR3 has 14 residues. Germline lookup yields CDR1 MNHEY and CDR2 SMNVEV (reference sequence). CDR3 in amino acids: CATQTGSGNQPQHF. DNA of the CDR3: TGTGCCACCCAGACCGGGAGCGGCAATCAGCCCCAGCATTTT.

The CDR3 loop reads CASSHTQGSREQYF. The CDR3 bases are TGCGCCAGCAGCCATACCCAGGGAAGTCGGGAGCAGTACTTC. This chain uses TRBV4-1 with TRBJ2-7, with D maybe TRBD1 (5 bases). The V gene lost 3 bases and the J gene lost 7 bases, with 16 bases spanning the gap. This CDR3 is built from 14 residues. CDR1 and CDR2 from the germline V gene are MGHRA and YSYEKL.

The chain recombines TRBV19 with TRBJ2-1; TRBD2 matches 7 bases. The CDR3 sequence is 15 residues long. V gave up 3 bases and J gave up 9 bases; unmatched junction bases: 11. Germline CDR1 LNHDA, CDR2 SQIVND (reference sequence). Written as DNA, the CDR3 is TGTGCCAGTAGTATTTTCCGGGAGGTTATTGGTGAGCAGTTCTTC. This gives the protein CASSIFREVIGEQFF. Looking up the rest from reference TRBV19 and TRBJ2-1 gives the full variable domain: DGGITQSPKYLFRKEGQNVTLSCEQNLNHDAMYWYRQDPGQGLRLIYYSQIVNDFQKGDIAEGYSVSREKKESFPLTVTSAQKNPTAFYLCASSIFREVIGEQFFGPGTRLTVL.